What follows are 9 T cell receptor beta chains derived from one specimen sequenced in a study of OX40 agonist ivuxolimab in advanced cancers. Using immunoSEQ multiplex PCR, the repertoire was profiled, and TCRdb retains in-frame clones only, with some absent. The sample yields roughly 67,000 clones, 88% seen once. The sequencing used CD4+ or CD8+ T cells sorted from blood, collected in a trial of the OX40 agonist ivuxolimab. The receptors were sampled from an adult with an advanced solid tumor such as melanoma, head and neck, liver or kidney cancer.

The rearrangement links TRBV7-2 to TRBJ1-2; D call uncertain. V lost 5 bases and J lost 5, with 9 bases in between. Germline-derived CDR1 and CDR2 are SGHTA and FQGNSA. This CDR3 has 12 amino acids. The CDR3 DNA follows: TGTGCCAGCAGCGTCGGGAGATATGGCTACACCTTC. This translates into CASSVGRYGYTF. Combining the CDR3 with reference TRBV7-2 and TRBJ1-2 gives the whole variable domain GAGVSQSPSNKVTEKGKDVELRCDPISGHTALYWYRQSLGQGLEFLIYFQGNSAPDKSGLPSDRFSAERTGGSVSTLTIQRTQQEDSAVYLCASSVGRYGYTFGSGTRLTVV.

This chain uses TRBV28 with TRBJ1-2; D gene ambiguous. Trimming cost V 8 bases and J 4 bases, with 17 bases left between them. CDR3 length: 14 residues. Per the germline V gene, CDR1 is MDHEN and CDR2 is SYDVKM. The CDR3 DNA reads as TGTGCCAGCCTCGAGACCTCCTGGGGCTATGGCTACACCTTC. Encoded protein: CASLETSWGYGYTF.

The chain recombines TRBV5-1 with TRBJ2-2, with 7 positions matching TRBD1. Germline trimming cut 4 bases from V and 0 bases from J; bases unmatched to any gene: 3. The CDR3 covers 15 residues. CDR1 is SGHRS, CDR2 YFSETQ, per germline. The CDR3 bases are TGCGCCAGCAGCCCGGGACAGACGAACACCGGGGAGCTGTTTTTT. This gives the protein CASSPGQTNTGELFF.

The chain employs TRBV27 and TRBJ1-1, with 8 bases matching TRBD1. This CDR3 contains 14 residues. Germline CDR1 and CDR2: MNHEY and SMNVEV (reference sequence). J was trimmed by 7 bases and V by 5 bases; bases with no gene match: 9. The CDR3 DNA is TGTGCCAGCAGTGTAGACAGGGGCGGAAGTGAAGCTTTCTTT. This codes for CASSVDRGGSEAFF.

This chain joins TRBV15 and TRBJ1-5; no reliable D call. V was clipped by 2 bases and J by 8 bases, with 13 bases between them. Germline CDR1 is LNHNV and CDR2 is YYDKDF (reference sequence). The CDR3 consists of 14 residues. This CDR3 reads CATSRQSPAEPQHF. CDR3 coding DNA: TGTGCCACCAGCAGACAATCCCCCGCTGAGCCCCAGCATTTT.

The chain combines TRBV19 with TRBJ2-3, with 7 bases lining up with TRBD2. J gave up 6 bases and V 5 bases, and 11 bases lay outside the gene matches. The CDR3 spans 15 residues. Germline V gene sequence: CDR1 LNHDA, CDR2 SQIVND (reference sequence). This CDR3 is CASSPPGGLADTQYF. The CDR3 region has the DNA TGTGCCAGTAGTCCTCCCGGGGGGTTGGCGGATACGCAGTATTTT.

The V gene is TRBV4-1, the J gene TRBJ1-2, with TRBD1 matching over 7 bases. The CDR3 length is 14 residues. The germline V gene has CDR1 MGHRA and CDR2 YSYEKL. Trimming cost V 5 bases and J 1 base; bases outside gene matches: 4. CDR3 in DNA: TGCGCCAGCAGCTCGAGGGACAGTAACTATGGCTACACCTTC. Translation: CASSSRDSNYGYTF.

The V call is TRBV7-9, the J call TRBJ2-2, with 9 positions matching TRBD2. The CDR3 sequence is 18 residues long. Germline V gene sequence: CDR1 SEHNR, CDR2 FQNEAQ (reference sequence). Trimming took 4 bases from V and 4 from J; bases not matched to a gene: 13. The chain's CDR3 is CASSSTPLAGAVTGELFF. The CDR3 DNA follows: TGTGCCAGCAGCTCTACCCCCTTAGCGGGGGCCGTCACCGGGGAGCTGTTTTTT.

V usage is TRBV10-3 and J usage is TRBJ2-7; possible D gene TRBD1, 6 bases. The CDR3 consists of 13 residues. From germline, CDR1 is ENHRY and CDR2 SYGVKD. V was pared by 4 bases and J by 7 bases, with 14 bases between. The CDR3 region has the DNA TGTGCCATCAGTGGGACCCAGGGGCGAGAGCAGTACTTC. Translation gives CAISGTQGREQYF.